This TCR beta chain comes out of a study of T-cell memory formation after mild COVID-19 (dated by TCRdb to the early 2020s). For context, the study as a whole: TCR sequence clusters from the two donors were found to be largely donor specific. T-cell clones expanding and contracting after mild COVID-19 in a couple of donors were tracked by longitudinal TCRalpha and TCRbeta repertoire sequencing. The cohort was made up of two young adult volunteers, one female and one male, who were previously healthy. Study-level results and caveats: Some responding clones were detected in pre-infection memory, suggesting pre-existing cross-reactive memory T cells joined the SARS-CoV-2 response. Contracting CD4+ clones appeared mostly in the CM and EM memory subsets, whereas CD8+ clones were enriched in EMRA. SARS-CoV-2 specificity of the second-wave clones peaking on day 37 was not confirmed. The study included only a couple of mild cases, and larger cohorts that include severe cases with pre-infection samples were judged to be necessary. Balanced CD4/CD8 phenotypes were observed for clones contracting from day 15 to 85, whereas a bias towards CD4+ was observed for a second wave of clones expanding from day 15 to 37.

Data came from an Illumina NovaSeq 6000. TCRalpha and TCRbeta cDNA libraries were constructed by 5'RACE with constant-segment primers, with sample barcodes and unique molecular identifiers being introduced. Trizol reagent was used to extract RNA from every sample. Amplification of the libraries took two PCR steps, and the second step added a second sample barcode plus Illumina TruSeq adapters. Libraries were sequenced on an Illumina NovaSeq with 2 x 150 bp paired-end reads. On the authors' methods: Reads were demultiplexed and collapsed into UMI-guided consensus sequences with migec v1.2.7. Using mixcr v2.1.11, the UMI consensuses were aligned to TRA and TRB V and J templates and assembled into clonotypes. A clonotype was counted as expanded or contracted only if both edgeR and NoisET called the change significant, with noise models trained on biological replicates. edgeR calls used a false discovery rate-adjusted p below 0.01 and a log2 fold-change threshold of 1. PCA with hierarchical clustering of max-normalized trajectories of the 1000 most abundant clonotypes was used as exploratory dynamics analysis. Separately sequenced CD4+ and CD8+ repertoires were used to assign the CD4 or CD8 phenotype of responding clones. The public reads were reprocessed in TCRdb via fastp at Q25 and MiXCR, keeping in-frame beta chains. Each CDR3 protein gets just one entry, which takes the most common genes and DNA from the rows behind it. The V and J calls were determined by TCRdb, not by the authors. The sample includes under 200,000 distinct CDR3 sequences, with around a tenth observed a single time. In total, the top ten clones hold less than 4% of the sample.

PBMCs were isolated by Ficoll-Paque density gradient centrifugation. About this clonotype itself: It has no known antigen specificity. No per-base quality is available; no much larger clone lies one base away.

The junction shows trimming of 2 bases on V and 2 bases on J, and the gene matches do not reach 8 bases of it. From its cysteine to its phenylalanine, the CDR3 spans 16 amino acids. Only CDR3 DNA is held: 48 bases, read in frame from base 1. CDR1 and CDR2, per the germline V gene, are SGHRS and YFSETQ. Specimen: PBMCs or a T cell subset sorted from them (not recorded which). The sequence joins TRBV5-1 to TRBJ1-1, with TRBD1 matching 8 junction bases. The clonotype was recovered from a man aged 18 to 30 who had mild COVID-19 (a few samples of this study predate the infection). The sample titles of this study are shuffled in the database, so cell type and time point are left out; the donor was told from shared clones. The DNA reads as follows: TGCGCCAGCAGCTTCAGCGGCCAGGGGGCAAACACTGAAGCTTTCTTT. It encodes CASSFSGQGANTEAFF.